What follows is one T cell receptor beta chain and its context. Its target antigen remains unknown. The sample holds no much larger clone one base away, and base qualities are not on file. In the same sample, other DNA sequences code for this CDR3. This record comes from a study of blood T cell repertoires in COVID-19 (dated by TCRdb to the early 2020s). As for the study more broadly: The collaborator samples originated in the United States, Italy and Spain and spanned the acute and convalescent phases of COVID-19. The prospective study material was composed of cDNA or gDNA derived from T cells, B-cell-depleted T cells, or PBMCs. Deeply sampled blood TCRbeta repertoires from subjects exposed to, actively infected with, or recovered from COVID-19 were included in the dataset. A freely available public database, intended as a resource for researchers studying the immune response to SARS-CoV-2, is where the repertoires were released. Samples came from the ongoing ImmuneRACE study (first 160 participants) plus 1,254 subjects from 6 global collaborators. The sample metadata nearly always contained a de-identified subject ID, COVID-19 status, age in years and sex. HLA class I and class II types, where available, came from metadata supplied by the sample provider rather than from assay-based typing.

Whole blood was collected in K2EDTA tubes by collaborating institutions according to the institutions' own protocols. For TCRbeta analysis, collaborators shipped samples in one of three forms: frozen whole blood, isolated PBMCs, or DNA extracted from either of those sample types. The paper as a whole reports these results and caveats: Clinical and demographic metadata were provided uncurated, with the amount varying by source and participant.

Ends trimmed: V by 3 bases, J by 2 bases; bases unmatched to a gene: 6. Spanning cysteine to phenylalanine, the CDR3 consists of 15 amino acids. The entry retains the CDR3 DNA only, 45 bases that are in frame from base 1. Based on the germline V gene, the CDR1 and CDR2 sequences are KGHDR and SFDVKD. TCRbeta CDR3 regions were amplified from genomic DNA using the immunoSEQ Assay, a bias-controlled multiplex PCR. Turning to the authors' computational methods: Within the assay, amplification of reference gene primers was used to estimate how many nucleated cells each sample contained. To quantify the absolute abundance of each unique TCRbeta CDR3 rearrangement, sequence reads were collapsed and filtered. For each sample, productive Simpson clonality was calculated by taking the square root of Simpson's diversity index across productive rearrangements. Entries here come from immuneACCESS through TCRdb and include only in-frame sequences with V and J called. Some clones fail to appear in such tables; in the studies checked, an unresolved V gene covers under half of the shortfall, and the cause of the remainder is unknown. V, J and clone size reflect that table, while D and trimming were determined from the DNA. For this sample there are about 120,000 clones; around 84% appear just once. Less than 1.5% of the sample comes from the top ten.

The receptor was isolated from a man aged 35 to 55 with acute or convalescent COVID-19. The chain links TRBV24-1 with TRBJ2-7; 7 central nucleotides agree with TRBD1. Sequenced material: peripheral blood. At the DNA level, the sequence is TGTGCCACCAGTGATCCCCGGGACAGAACCTACGAGCAGTACTTC. This encodes CATSDPRDRTYEQYF.